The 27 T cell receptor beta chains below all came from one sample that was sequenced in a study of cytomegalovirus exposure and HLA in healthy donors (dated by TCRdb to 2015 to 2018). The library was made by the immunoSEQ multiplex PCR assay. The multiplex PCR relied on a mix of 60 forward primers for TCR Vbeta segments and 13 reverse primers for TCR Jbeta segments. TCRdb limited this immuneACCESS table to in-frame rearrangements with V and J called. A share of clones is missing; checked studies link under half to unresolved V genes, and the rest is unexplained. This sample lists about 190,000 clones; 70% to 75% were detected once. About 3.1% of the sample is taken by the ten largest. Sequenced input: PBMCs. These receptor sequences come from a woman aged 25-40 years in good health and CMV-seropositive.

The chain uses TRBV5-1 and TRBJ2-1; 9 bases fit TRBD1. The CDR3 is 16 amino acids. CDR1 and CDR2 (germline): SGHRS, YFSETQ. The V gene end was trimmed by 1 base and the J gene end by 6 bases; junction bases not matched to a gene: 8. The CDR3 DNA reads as TGCGCCAGCAGCTTGAACGGACAGGGGTCAGGCAATGAGCAGTTCTTC. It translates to CASSLNGQGSGNEQFF.

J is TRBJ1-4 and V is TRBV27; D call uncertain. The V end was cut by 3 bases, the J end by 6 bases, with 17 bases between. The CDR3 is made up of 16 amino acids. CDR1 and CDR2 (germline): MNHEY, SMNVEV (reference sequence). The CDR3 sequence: CASSFGFGRLHEKLFF. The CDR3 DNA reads TGTGCCAGCAGTTTTGGGTTTGGGCGCTTGCATGAAAAACTGTTTTTT.

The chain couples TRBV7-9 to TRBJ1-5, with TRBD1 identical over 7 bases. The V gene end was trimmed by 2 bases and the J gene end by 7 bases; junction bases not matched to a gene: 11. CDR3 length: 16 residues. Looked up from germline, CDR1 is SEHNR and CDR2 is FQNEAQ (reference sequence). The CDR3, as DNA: TGTGCCAGCAGCTTATCCAAGACAGGGATACGGCAGCCCCAGCATTTT. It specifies CASSLSKTGIRQPQHF.

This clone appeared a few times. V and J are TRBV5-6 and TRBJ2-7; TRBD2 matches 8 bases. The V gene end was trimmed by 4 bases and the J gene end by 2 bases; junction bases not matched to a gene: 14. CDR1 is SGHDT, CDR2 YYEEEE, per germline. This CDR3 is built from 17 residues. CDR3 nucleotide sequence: TGTGCCAGCAGCGAGGATGGCCCTAGCGGGCTGACCTACGAGCAGTACTTC. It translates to CASSEDGPSGLTYEQYF.

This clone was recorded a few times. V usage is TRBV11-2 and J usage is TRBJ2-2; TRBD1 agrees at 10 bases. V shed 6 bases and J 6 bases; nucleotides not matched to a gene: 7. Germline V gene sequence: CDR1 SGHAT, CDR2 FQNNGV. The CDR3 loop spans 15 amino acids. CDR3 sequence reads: CASRFDRGQAGELFF. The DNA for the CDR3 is TGTGCCAGCAGATTTGACAGGGGGCAGGCCGGGGAGCTGTTTTTT.

The CDR3, as DNA: TGTGCCAGCAGTGAGGTAGGGGGCGCTGAGACCCAGTACTTC. Protein product: CASSEVGGAETQYF. The V call is TRBV2, the J call TRBJ2-5; 7 nucleotides agree with TRBD1. The CDR3 sequence is 14 residues long. J was trimmed by 5 bases and V by 3 bases; bases with no gene match: 6. Germline-derived CDR1 and CDR2 are SNHLY and FYNNEI.

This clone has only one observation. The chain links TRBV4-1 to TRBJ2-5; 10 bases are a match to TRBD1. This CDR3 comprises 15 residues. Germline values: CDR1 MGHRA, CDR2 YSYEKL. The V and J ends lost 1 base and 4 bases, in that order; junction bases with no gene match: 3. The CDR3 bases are TGCGCCAGCAGCCAAGTGGGGACAGGGGCAGAGACCCAGTACTTC. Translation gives CASSQVGTGAETQYF.

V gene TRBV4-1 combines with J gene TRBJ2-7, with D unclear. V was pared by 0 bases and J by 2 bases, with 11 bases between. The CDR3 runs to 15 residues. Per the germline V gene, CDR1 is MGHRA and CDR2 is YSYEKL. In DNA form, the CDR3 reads TGCGCCAGCAGCCAAGAATGGGCCGGAACCTACGAGCAGTACTTC. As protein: CASSQEWAGTYEQYF.

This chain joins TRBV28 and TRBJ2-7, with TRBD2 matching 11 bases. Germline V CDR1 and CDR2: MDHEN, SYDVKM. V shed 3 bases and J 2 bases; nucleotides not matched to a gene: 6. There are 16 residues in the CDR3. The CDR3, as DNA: TGTGCCAGCAGTTTGGAACTAGCGGGAGCCCCCTACGAGCAGTACTTC. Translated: CASSLELAGAPYEQYF.

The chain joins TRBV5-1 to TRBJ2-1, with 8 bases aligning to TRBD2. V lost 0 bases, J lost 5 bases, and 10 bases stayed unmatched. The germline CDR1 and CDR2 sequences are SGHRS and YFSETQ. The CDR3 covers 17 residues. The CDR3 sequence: CASSLAVFSGIHNEQFF. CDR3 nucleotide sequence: TGCGCCAGCAGCTTGGCCGTCTTTAGCGGGATCCACAATGAGCAGTTCTTC.

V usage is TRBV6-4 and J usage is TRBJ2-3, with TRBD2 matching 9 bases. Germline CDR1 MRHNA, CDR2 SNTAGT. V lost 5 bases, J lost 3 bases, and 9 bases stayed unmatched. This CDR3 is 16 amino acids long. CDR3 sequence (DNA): TGTGCCAGCAGTCCGGGACTAGCCCCAGAGACAGATACGCAGTATTTT. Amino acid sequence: CASSPGLAPETDTQYF.

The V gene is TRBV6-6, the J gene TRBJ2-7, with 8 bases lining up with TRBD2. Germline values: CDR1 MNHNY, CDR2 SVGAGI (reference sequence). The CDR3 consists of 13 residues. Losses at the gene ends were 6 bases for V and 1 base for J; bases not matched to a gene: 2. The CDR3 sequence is CASRGTRSYEQYF. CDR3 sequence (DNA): TGTGCCAGCAGGGGGACTAGGTCCTACGAGCAGTACTTC.

The CDR3 nucleotides read TGTGCCAGTAGTATAGGGTTTTGGCGGGAGAGCACAGATACGCAGTATTTT. Translated, it gives CASSIGFWRESTDTQYF. V gene TRBV19 combines with J gene TRBJ2-3; 7 bases line up with TRBD2. The CDR3 is made up of 17 amino acids. The V and J ends lost 1 base and 0 bases, in that order; junction bases with no gene match: 7. Germline values: CDR1 LNHDA, CDR2 SQIVND (reference sequence).

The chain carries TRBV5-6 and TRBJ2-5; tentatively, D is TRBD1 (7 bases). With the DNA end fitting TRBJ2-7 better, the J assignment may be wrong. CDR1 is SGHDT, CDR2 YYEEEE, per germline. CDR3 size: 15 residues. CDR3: CASGLRSGGFHEQYF. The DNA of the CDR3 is TGTGCCAGCGGTCTCCGGTCAGGGGGGTTCCACGAGCAGTACTTC.

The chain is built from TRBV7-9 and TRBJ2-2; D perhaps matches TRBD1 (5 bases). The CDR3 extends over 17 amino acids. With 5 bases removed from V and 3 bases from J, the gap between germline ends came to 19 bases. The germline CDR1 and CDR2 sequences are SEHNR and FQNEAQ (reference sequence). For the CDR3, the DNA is TGTGCCAGCAGCACAGCCTGGACACAGTGGGACACCGGGGAGCTGTTTTTT. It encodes CASSTAWTQWDTGELFF.

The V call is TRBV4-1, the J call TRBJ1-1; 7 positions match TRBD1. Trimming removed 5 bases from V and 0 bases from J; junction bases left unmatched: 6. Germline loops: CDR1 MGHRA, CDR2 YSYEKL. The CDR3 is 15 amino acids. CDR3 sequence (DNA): TGCGCCAGCAGCTCCCACAGGGGACTGAACACTGAAGCTTTCTTT. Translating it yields CASSSHRGLNTEAFF.

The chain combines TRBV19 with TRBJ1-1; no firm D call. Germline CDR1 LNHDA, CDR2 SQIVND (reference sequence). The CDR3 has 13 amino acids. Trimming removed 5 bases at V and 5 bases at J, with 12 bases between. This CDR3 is CASSHGLETEAFF. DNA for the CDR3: TGTGCCAGTAGTCACGGCCTGGAGACTGAAGCTTTCTTT.

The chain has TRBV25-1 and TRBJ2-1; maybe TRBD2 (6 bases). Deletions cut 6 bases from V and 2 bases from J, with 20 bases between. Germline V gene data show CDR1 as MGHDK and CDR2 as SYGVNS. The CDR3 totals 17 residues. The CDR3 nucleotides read TGTGCCAGCAGGGGGCCTGGGGCGGGGCAAGCCTACAATGAGCAGTTCTTC. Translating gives CASRGPGAGQAYNEQFF.

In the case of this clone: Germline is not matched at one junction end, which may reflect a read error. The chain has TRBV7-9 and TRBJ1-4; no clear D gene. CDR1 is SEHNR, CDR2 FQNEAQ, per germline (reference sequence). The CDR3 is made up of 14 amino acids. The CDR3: CSSSLGSINEKLFF. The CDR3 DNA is TGTTCCAGCAGCTTAGGTAGCATTAATGAAAAACTGTTTTTT. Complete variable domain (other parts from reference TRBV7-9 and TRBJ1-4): DTGVSQNPRHKITKRGQNVTFRCDPISEHNRLYWYRQTLGQGPEFLTYFQNEAQLEKSRLLSDRFSAERPKGSFSTLEIQRTEQGDSAMYLCSSSLGSINEKLFFGSGTQLSVL.

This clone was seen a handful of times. The CDR3 DNA is TGTGCCAGCACCCCGGGGACTAGCGGGTTAAGCTCCTACGAGCAGTACTTC. It yields the protein CASTPGTSGLSSYEQYF. The genes are TRBV7-2 and TRBJ2-7; 12 positions match TRBD2. Looked up from germline, CDR1 is SGHTA and CDR2 is FQGNSA. The CDR3 is made up of 17 amino acids. Trimming at V came to 7 bases and at J to 0 bases, leaving 10 bases not matched to a gene.

The CDR3 here is CASSESVQYF. The CDR3 region has the DNA TGTGCCAGCAGTGAATCGGTCCAGTACTTC. The J gene is TRBJ2-5, the V gene TRBV6-1; D is unresolved. Germline V gene data show CDR1 as MNHNS and CDR2 as SASEGT. The CDR3 covers 10 residues. The V gene lost 2 bases and the J gene lost 10 bases, with 5 bases spanning the gap.

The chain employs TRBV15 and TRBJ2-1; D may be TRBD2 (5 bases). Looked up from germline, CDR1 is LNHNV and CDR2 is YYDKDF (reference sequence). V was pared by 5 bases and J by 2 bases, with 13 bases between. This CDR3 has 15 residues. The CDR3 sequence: CATSETGITYNEQFF. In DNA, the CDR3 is TGTGCCACCAGCGAGACGGGGATTACCTACAATGAGCAGTTCTTC.

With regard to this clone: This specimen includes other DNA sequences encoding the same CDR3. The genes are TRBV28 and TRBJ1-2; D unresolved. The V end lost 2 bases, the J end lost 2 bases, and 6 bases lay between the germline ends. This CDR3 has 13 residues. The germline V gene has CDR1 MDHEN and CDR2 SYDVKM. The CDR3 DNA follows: TGTGCCAGCAGTTTACCCCGGAACTATGGCTACACCTTC. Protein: CASSLPRNYGYTF.

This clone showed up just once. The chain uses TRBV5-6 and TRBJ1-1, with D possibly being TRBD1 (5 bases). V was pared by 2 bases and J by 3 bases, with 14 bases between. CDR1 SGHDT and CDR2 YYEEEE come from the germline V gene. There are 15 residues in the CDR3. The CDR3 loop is CASSFGSRGDTEAFF. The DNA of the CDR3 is TGTGCCAGCAGCTTTGGCAGCCGGGGGGACACTGAAGCTTTCTTT.

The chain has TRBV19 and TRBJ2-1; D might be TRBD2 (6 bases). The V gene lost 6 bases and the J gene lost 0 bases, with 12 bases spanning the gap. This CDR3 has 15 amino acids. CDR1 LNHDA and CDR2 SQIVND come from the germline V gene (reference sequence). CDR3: CASRPGLSSYNEQFF. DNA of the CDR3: TGTGCCAGTAGACCGGGACTCAGCTCCTACAATGAGCAGTTCTTC.

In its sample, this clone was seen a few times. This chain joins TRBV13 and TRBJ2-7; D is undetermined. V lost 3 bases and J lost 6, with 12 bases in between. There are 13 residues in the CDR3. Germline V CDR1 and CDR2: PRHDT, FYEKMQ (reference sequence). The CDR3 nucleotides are TGTGCCAGCAGCTTTTCAGGTCCCTGCGAGCAGTACTTC. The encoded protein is CASSFSGPCEQYF.

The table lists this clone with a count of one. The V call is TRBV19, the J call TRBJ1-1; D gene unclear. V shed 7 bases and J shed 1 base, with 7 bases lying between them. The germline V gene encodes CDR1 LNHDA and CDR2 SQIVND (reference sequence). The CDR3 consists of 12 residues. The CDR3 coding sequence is TGTGCCAGTACTTATTGGAACACTGAAGCTTTCTTT. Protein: CASTYWNTEAFF. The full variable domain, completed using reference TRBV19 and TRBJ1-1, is DGGITQSPKYLFRKEGQNVTLSCEQNLNHDAMYWYRQDPGQGLRLIYYSQIVNDFQKGDIAEGYSVSREKKESFPLTVTSAQKNPTAFYLCASTYWNTEAFFGQGTRLTVV.